The 2 T cell receptor beta chains below come from one sample, sequenced in a study of T-cell reconstitution after alpha-beta-depleted transplantation in children (dated by TCRdb to the mid-2010s). Libraries were constructed by PCR. Sequenced using an Illumina HiSeq 2500. Molecular barcoding was employed in the preparation of TCR libraries, with unique molecular identifiers being used to normalize TCRbeta repertoire quantification. TCRdb redid the processing of the public reads, applying fastp at Q25 and MiXCR, and retained in-frame beta chains. Every CDR3 protein is listed once, alongside the most common genes and DNA of its rows. This sample gives hundreds of thousands of distinct CDR3 sequences in total; approximately 12% of them show up just once. Clones ranked in the top ten supply over 2% of the sample. Sample treatment or condition, as interpreted from the label and publication: allogeneic hematopoietic cell transplantation with graft depleted of TCRalphabeta T cells and CD19 B cells.

The starting material was PBMCs, mostly from graft donor cells, obtained 360 days after TCRalphabeta/CD19-depleted stem cell transplant. These receptors all stem from a male patient under 18 who had a stem cell transplant for acute myeloid leukemia, so the T cells may come from the graft donor.

V gene TRBV2 combines with J gene TRBJ2-2; 14 bases are a match to TRBD2. Germline CDR1 and CDR2: SNHLY and FYNNEI. The CDR3 spans 16 residues. The ends lost 5 bases at V and 6 bases at J; junction bases unmatched: 5. The CDR3 DNA reads TGTGCCAGCAGTAGACTAGCGGGAGGGAGCCCCGGGGAGCTGTTTTTT. This sequence encodes CASSRLAGGSPGELFF.

This clonotype came up many times. This sequence joins TRBV12-3 or TRBV12-4 and TRBJ1-1; D is unresolved. The V end lost 7 bases, the J end lost 5 bases, and 17 bases lay between the germline ends. This CDR3 is 14 amino acids long. The DNA of the CDR3 is TGTGCCAGCACCCTAAGTCAATGGGAGACTGAAGCTTTCTTT. It yields the protein CASTLSQWETEAFF.